What follows are 9 T cell receptor beta chains derived from one specimen sequenced in a study of T cells after yellow fever vaccination (dated by TCRdb to about 2019). Per the publication, the treatment or condition label means: live attenuated yellow fever vaccine strain. The library relied on 5' RACE. Instrument used: Illumina NovaSeq 6000. The public reads were reprocessed in TCRdb via fastp at Q25 and MiXCR, keeping in-frame beta chains. Rows matching on CDR3 protein sequence are summarized as one entry with the most common DNA and genes. The sample yields approximately 330,000 distinct CDR3 sequences; over 3.5% were counted once. Around 23% of the sample belongs to the ten largest clones. Sample: PBMCs, taken 5 days after the yellow fever booster vaccination. These receptors all come from a man aged 18 to 35 who received the YFV17D yellow fever vaccine.

The chain couples TRBV3-1 to TRBJ1-1, with D possibly being TRBD1 (5 bases). CDR1 and CDR2 (germline): LGHDT, YNNKEL (reference sequence). This CDR3 has 16 residues. With 0 bases removed from V and 0 bases from J, the gap between germline ends came to 11 bases. This chain's CDR3 is CASSQDVWGMNTEAFF. Here the CDR3 DNA reads TGTGCCAGCAGCCAAGACGTCTGGGGGATGAACACTGAAGCTTTCTTT.

This clonotype was counted a few times. V usage is TRBV20-1 and J usage is TRBJ1-2; D is unclear. V dropped 6 bases and J dropped 8 bases, with 19 bases sitting between them. The CDR3 spans 13 residues. From germline, CDR1 is DFQATT and CDR2 SNEGSKA (reference sequence). CDR3 in amino acids: CSAAISGLSGYTF. The CDR3 region has the DNA TGCAGTGCCGCTATAAGCGGACTTTCGGGCTACACCTTC.

The chain is built from TRBV14 and TRBJ2-1; no clear D. Per the germline V gene, CDR1 is SGHDN and CDR2 is FVKESK. The CDR3 contains 17 residues. Trimming pared 0 bases from V and 0 bases from J, leaving 12 bases between. The chain's CDR3 is CASSQDIGFGSYNEQFF. The DNA for the CDR3 is TGTGCCAGCAGCCAAGATATAGGTTTCGGCTCCTACAATGAGCAGTTCTTC.

This clonotype was counted many times. The V and J genes are TRBV28 and TRBJ1-5, with D tentatively TRBD1 (6 bases). V lost 3 bases and J 5 bases, leaving 11 bases between the germline ends. CDR3 length: 14 residues. Germline assignment: CDR1 MDHEN and CDR2 SYDVKM. The CDR3 loop is CASSLAQGDQPQHF. The CDR3 DNA sequence: TGTGCCAGCAGTTTGGCACAGGGAGATCAGCCCCAGCATTTT.

This clonotype has more than one count but fewer than ten. The chain joins TRBV30 to TRBJ1-2; 7 nucleotides match TRBD1. The germline V gene has CDR1 GTSNPN and CDR2 SVGIG (reference sequence). The CDR3 covers 14 residues. The V segment lost 0 bases and the J segment 3 bases; nucleotides outside the gene matches: 4. The DNA for the CDR3 is TGTGCCTGGAGTGTAACAGGGGCGGACTATGGCTACACCTTC. Translating it yields CAWSVTGADYGYTF.

This clonotype occurred many times. The chain joins TRBV18 to TRBJ2-5; perhaps TRBD1 as D (6 bases). V was trimmed by 3 bases and J by 5 bases, leaving 22 bases between them. CDR3 size: 17 residues. In germline, CDR1 is KGHSH, CDR2 LQKENI. The CDR3 bases are TGTGCCAGCTCACCGTCGGACAGACCTCCCCCCCGGGAGACCCAGTACTTC. Amino acid sequence: CASSPSDRPPPRETQYF.

The CDR3: CASSLVQGVTYEQYF. DNA for the CDR3: TGTGCCAGCAGCTTAGTTCAGGGGGTTACCTACGAGCAGTACTTC. The rearrangement links TRBV7-9 to TRBJ2-7, with 7 bases that match TRBD1. The length of the CDR3 is 15 residues. Germline V gene sequence: CDR1 SEHNR, CDR2 FQNEAQ (reference sequence). The trim removed 1 base at V and 2 bases at J, leaving 5 bases unmatched. Combining the CDR3 with reference TRBV7-9 and TRBJ2-7 gives the whole variable domain DTGVSQNPRHKITKRGQNVTFRCDPISEHNRLYWYRQTLGQGPEFLTYFQNEAQLEKSRLLSDRFSAERPKGSFSTLEIQRTEQGDSAMYLCASSLVQGVTYEQYFGPGTRLTVT.

This clonotype was picked up a small number of times. The chain couples TRBV21-1 to TRBJ1-3; the listed D gene, TRBD1, was not tested against the DNA. TRBV21-1 constitutes a pseudogene. The CDR3 loop spans 16 amino acids. The CDR3 DNA follows: TGTGCCAGCAGCGACCGAGTGGACAGATACGGAAACACCATATATTTT. Encoded protein: CASSDRVDRYGNTIYF.

This clonotype was detected a few times. The chain carries TRBV28 and TRBJ2-4, with D uncertain. The CDR3 spans 14 residues. V was cut by 6 bases and J by 2 bases, with 11 bases left in between. Germline loops: CDR1 MDHEN, CDR2 SYDVKM. The CDR3 DNA reads as TGTGCCAGCAGGAGACCCCATCCCAAAAACATTCAGTACTTC. Its translation is CASRRPHPKNIQYF. Full variable domain (rest looked up from reference TRBV28 and TRBJ2-4): DVKVTQSSRYLVKRTGEKVFLECVQDMDHENMFWYRQDPGLGLRLIYFSYDVKMKEKGDIPEGYSVSREKKERFSLILESASTNQTSMYLCASRRPHPKNIQYFGAGTRLSVL.